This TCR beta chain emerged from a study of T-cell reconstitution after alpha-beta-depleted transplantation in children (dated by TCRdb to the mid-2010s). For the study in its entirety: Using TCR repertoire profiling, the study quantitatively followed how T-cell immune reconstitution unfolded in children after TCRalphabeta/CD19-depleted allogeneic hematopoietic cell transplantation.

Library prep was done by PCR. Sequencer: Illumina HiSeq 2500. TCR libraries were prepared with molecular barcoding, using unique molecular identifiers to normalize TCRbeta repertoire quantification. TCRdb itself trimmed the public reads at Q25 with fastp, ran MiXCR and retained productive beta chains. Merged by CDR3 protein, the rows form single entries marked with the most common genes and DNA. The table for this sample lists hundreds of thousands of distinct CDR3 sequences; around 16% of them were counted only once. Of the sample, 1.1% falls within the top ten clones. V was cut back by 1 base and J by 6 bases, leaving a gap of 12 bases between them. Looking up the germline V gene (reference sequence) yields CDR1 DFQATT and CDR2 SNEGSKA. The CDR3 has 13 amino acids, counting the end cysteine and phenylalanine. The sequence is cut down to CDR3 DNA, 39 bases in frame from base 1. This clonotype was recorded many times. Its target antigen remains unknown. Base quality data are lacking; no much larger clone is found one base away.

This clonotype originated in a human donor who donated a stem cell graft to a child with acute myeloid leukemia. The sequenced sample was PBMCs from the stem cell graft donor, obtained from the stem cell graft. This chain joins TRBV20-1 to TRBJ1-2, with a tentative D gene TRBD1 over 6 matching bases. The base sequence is TGCAGTGCTAGAGGCAGGGGCTATAATGGCTACACCTTC. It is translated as CSARGRGYNGYTF.